Described below is a single T cell receptor (beta chain) sequence and its context. No cognate antigen has been identified for it. No base-level quality is on record; no much larger clone is a single base apart. The trim is 2 bases for V and 4 bases for J, with a gap of 9 bases between the germline ends. The germline V gene supplies CDR1 LGHNA and CDR2 YSLEER. Including cysteine and phenylalanine, the CDR3 has 13 amino acids. Just the 39-base CDR3 DNA is kept, in frame starting at base 1. In total, roughly 710 healthy bone marrow donors made up the cohort. Cohort members were all nominally healthy when sampled, although unrecorded immune exposures were likely present. The donor was CMV seropositive and belonged to the group of about 290 seropositive cohort members. A peripheral blood sample was provided by each donor, and peripheral blood mononuclear cells were used for TCR beta sequencing. The Qiagen DNeasy Blood Extraction Kit was used to extract genomic DNA from the blood cell samples.

Receptors were amplified or captured by the immunoSEQ multiplex PCR assay. A mixture of 60 forward primers for TCR Vbeta segments and 13 reverse primers for TCR Jbeta segments was used in the multiplex PCR. The CDR3 region of rearranged TCR beta genes was amplified from genomic DNA with a multiplex PCR assay. Amplified TCR beta libraries were sequenced as 87-base-pair reads on the Illumina HiSeq System. Per the original workflow: In a later analysis, some 80 million unique TCR beta chains were counted across the 690 or so repertoires, and about 9.9 million of these chains were shared by at least two donors. Raw reads were error-corrected and collapsed into unique sequences with a nearest-neighbor algorithm that merged closely related sequences to remove PCR and sequencing errors. CDR3 sequences were aligned to IMGT reference sequences to assign V, D and J gene segments. Each retained sequence needed at least a six-nucleotide match to both a V gene segment and a J gene segment. Rearrangements were called productive when the CDR3 lacked stop codons and stayed in frame with V and J; all others were non-productive. CDR3 was defined according to IMGT convention as the region running from the second conserved V-encoded cysteine to the conserved J-encoded phenylalanine. The earlier analysis of 500 to 600 of the donors excluded sequences that lacked an unambiguous match to a single V gene segment. In an earlier analysis of approximately 500 of the donors, a V segment was called functional when productive rearrangements were above 56.7%, and segregating when the standard deviation between donors exceeded 5%. To diagnose cytomegalovirus status from the catalog of TCR beta chain sequences, a statistical classification framework was built. In a later analysis, V and J genes were assigned by comparing TCR nucleotide sequences against IMGT/GENE-DB human TR gene sequences. Using the TCRdist pipeline, a later analysis assigned CDR3 sequences along with most-parsimonious VDJ recombination scenarios. A later analysis defined each TCR beta chain by its CDR3 amino acid sequence plus V-gene family, and excluded reads lacking a unique V-gene family. To address suspected cross-contamination and a sequencing artifact, a later analysis removed a few hundred highly shared, low-generation-probability nucleotide sequences. In a later analysis, a clonal expansion index for each public chain was calculated from normalized within-repertoire ranks of inferred template counts. In a later analysis, generation probabilities were computed with a VDJ recombination model fitted to out-of-frame rearrangements, and the resulting probabilities were checked against IGoR. In a later analysis, hypergeometric tests were used to score TCR-TCR, TCR-HLA and TCR-CMV co-occurrence, with a repertoire-size bias correction applied to TCR pairs. False discovery rates were estimated in a later analysis by permuting HLA or CMV assignments 20 times. A later analysis grouped co-occurring TCRs with DBSCAN, adding TCRdist sequence similarity when clustering within HLA-allele-positive subsets. Co-occurrence clustering excluded repertoires with fewer than 30,000 or more than 120,000 public chains, plus five with anomalous nucleotide sharing. Here the immuneACCESS table is served through TCRdb, limited to in-frame sequences with V and J called. Missing clones are a known gap in these copies; in checked studies unresolved V genes cover under half, and the rest lacks a known reason. V and J calls and clone size are given by that table; D and trimming were obtained from the DNA. Recorded for this sample are around 150,000 clones; 65% to 70% of them occurred a single time. 3.5% to 5.5% of the sample is held by the ten biggest clonotypes.

The data originate from a study of cytomegalovirus exposure and HLA in healthy donors (dated by TCRdb to about 2017). For context, the study as a whole: An earlier analysis of approximately 600 of the donors reported about 250 Gb of sequence data and about 100 million unique TCR beta sequences from some 180 million T cells. Approximately 330 gigabases of sequencing data and 75 million to 85 million unique TCR sequences made up an early release that covered 640 HLA-typed donors. Of the 300 to 450 genotyped donors, approximately 80% fell in the genetic ancestry cluster associated with self-reported Caucasian donors. The study aimed to test whether cataloging public T cell receptors could reveal signatures of past pathogen exposure. The study used immunosequencing to profile the T cell repertoires of 666 subjects and linked those repertoires to cytomegalovirus serostatus. Besides the first cohort of some 670 subjects, a separate validation cohort made up of 120 different subjects was used. The study combined high-throughput TCR immunosequencing, statistical association of individual TCRs with disease status, and machine learning to predict cytomegalovirus infection status. To study patterns of TCR occurrence, a later analysis re-analyzed previously published TCR beta repertoires from 700 or so donors and added high-resolution HLA genotyping. Rather than using new phenotypic data, the later analysis identified candidate immune exposures from TCR beta sequences and from how often those sequences occurred across donors. An earlier analysis of 587 of the donors used high-throughput TCR beta sequencing to judge whether each TCR beta V gene segment behaved as functional or pseudogenic. Alongside the repertoire data, information on donor age, sex, ethnicity and CMV serostatus was compiled. A later genetic analysis used genome-wide SNP genotypes for 398 of the 666 donors, treating that subset as a discovery cohort. All discovery cohort repertoires had been generated using a single sequencing platform. HLA typing covered class I and class II loci at four-digit resolution. Typing coverage differed by locus: A, B, C, DRB1 and DQB1 were typed in about 620-640 donors, DQA1 in 500 to 550, DPA1 in around 600, and DPB1 in just under 490. Roughly 5 DR-DQ haplotypes were handled as single units for association and clustering because linkage in the cohort was strong. Among over 350 genotyped donors of the cohort, an average of approximately 230,000 unique TCR beta nucleotide sequences were sequenced per donor, approximately 20% of them non-productive. General conclusions and limits of the study: A cluster of highly shared sequence variants was judged likely to be a technical artifact of the sequencing pipeline. According to a later genetic analysis, donors in an Asian-associated ancestry cluster had fewer N-insertions in productive TCRs than the approximately 710-donor mean. A further reported finding was that TCR beta sequences accurately predicted the HLA-A and HLA-B alleles for most subjects in the first cohort. Across donors, most TCR sequences were observed very rarely, whereas some public TCRs were present in many individuals. According to a later analysis, parvovirus B19, influenza, CMV and Epstein-Barr virus appeared linked to several top co-occurrence clusters. The study gave a list of 150 to 200 TCR beta chains associated with cytomegalovirus. A later analysis found that TCR association rates varied across HLA loci, with DRB1 alleles showing the most associated TCRs and HLA-C alleles the fewest. Assigning TCR associations to individual alleles was difficult when HLA alleles, especially DR and DQ, strongly co-occurred. The cohort was sequenced for TCR beta chains only, and without alpha or paired-chain data the features that could be detected were limited. Compared with equally common non-associated chains, HLA-associated TCR beta chains in a later analysis were more clonally expanded and had lower generation probabilities. According to the authors, the approach could potentially be generalized to other disease states and immunological phenotypes. Because some donors lacked HLA typing at each locus, the association tests relied only on the typed subset. Sequencing depth was assumed to be roughly uniform across donors in the presence/absence analyses, though that assumption may not hold. A later analysis found that most CMV-associated TCR beta chains appeared HLA-restricted, with HLA associations seemingly driven largely by CMV exposure. Immune exposure information for the cohort was limited to CMV serostatus. In a later genetic analysis, a missense DCLRE1C variant was associated with V-gene and J-gene trimming of TCR beta chains, and the association was replicated in an independent cohort. Cytomegalovirus status was reported to be diagnosed by the classifier with high specificity and sensitivity in both the original and validation cohorts. In an earlier analysis of about 600 of the donors, most TCR beta V segments appeared in productive rearrangements about 90% or about 30% of the time, broadly matching IMGT annotations. The earlier analysis of some 540 of the donors excluded around 17 rarely observed V segments, including chromosome 9 orphons, because counts were too low. Some IMGT-functional V segments, including TRBV6-2 and TRBV6-3, could not be told apart with the 87-base-pair reads, so those segments were excluded. A few of the identified cytomegalovirus-associated TCR beta chains were confirmed in vitro to be specific for cytomegalovirus antigens. Linkage disequilibrium might explain the correlated functional status among segregating V segments, but an unknown experimental factor could not be ruled out. In a later analysis, some 17,000 TCR beta sequences were associated with specific HLA alleles at a false discovery rate of 0.05.

This receptor was obtained from a woman between 18 and 29 years old in good health and CMV-seropositive. Material: PBMCs. The V and J genes are TRBV4-3 and TRBJ2-7; 6 matching bases give a weak D call of TRBD2. The sequenced DNA: TGCGCCAGCAGCCAACACCGGGGGTACGAGCAGTACTTC. This is translated as CASSQHRGYEQYF.